The 15 T cell receptor beta chains below all came from one sample that was sequenced in a study of blood T cell repertoires in COVID-19. Clones were sequenced by immunoSEQ multiplex PCR, and TCRdb holds only the in-frame ones, with some missing. This sample carries about 84,000 clones, around four fifths of them seen once, and the ten largest clones take around 36%. Sequencing was carried out using peripheral blood. The receptors here all came from an elderly man with active or convalescent COVID-19.

This clone occurred a few times. The V and J genes are TRBV5-8 and TRBJ2-2; D not certain. CDR1 and CDR2 from the germline V gene are SGHTS and YDEGEE. This CDR3 is 13 amino acids long. Between the trimmed V and J ends, which lost 4 bases and 2 bases, there was a span of 6 bases. CDR3 loop: CASSHRNTGELFF. CDR3 DNA sequence: TGTGCCAGCAGCCACAGAAACACCGGGGAGCTGTTTTTT.

The CDR3 loop is CASSRQGGANYGYTF. The CDR3 DNA reads TGTGCCAGCAGCCGTCAGGGGGGAGCTAACTATGGCTACACCTTC. The J gene is TRBJ1-2, the V gene TRBV6-5; 7 positions agree with TRBD1. Trimming removed 6 bases from V and 0 bases from J; junction bases left unmatched: 7. The CDR3 runs 15 residues. CDR1 and CDR2 (germline): MNHEY, SVGAGI.

This clone occurred once. The chain joins TRBV28 to TRBJ2-1; 7 nucleotides align to TRBD2. The V gene's germline CDR1 is MDHEN and CDR2 SYDVKM. The length of the CDR3 is 15 residues. J gave up 5 bases and V 2 bases, and 6 bases lay outside the gene matches. CDR3 region: CASSLPSGGNNEQFF. The DNA of the CDR3 is TGTGCCAGCAGTTTACCTAGCGGAGGAAACAATGAGCAGTTCTTC. Using reference TRBV28 and TRBJ2-1 for the parts outside the CDR3, the full variable domain is DVKVTQSSRYLVKRTGEKVFLECVQDMDHENMFWYRQDPGLGLRLIYFSYDVKMKEKGDIPEGYSVSREKKERFSLILESASTNQTSMYLCASSLPSGGNNEQFFGPGTRLTVL.

CDR3 loop: CASSYSPPFSPRGANVLTF. The CDR3 nucleotides are TGTGCCAGCAGTTACTCACCCCCTTTCAGTCCTCGAGGGGCCAACGTCCTGACTTTC. The rearrangement uses TRBV6-2 or TRBV6-3 and TRBJ2-6; D call uncertain. The CDR3 totals 19 residues. Germline lookup yields CDR1 MNHEY and CDR2 SVGEGT. V lost 0 bases, J lost 4 bases, and 19 bases lay in between.

This clone has just a few counts. The genes are TRBV6-5 and TRBJ2-7; 13 bases match TRBD2. CDR3 length: 15 amino acids. V shed 7 bases and J 1 base; nucleotides not matched to a gene: 4. Germline V CDR1 and CDR2: MNHEY, SVGAGI. The CDR3 bases are TGTGCCAGCATGAGACTAGCGGGAGGTTCCTACGAGCAGTACTTC. Its translation: CASMRLAGGSYEQYF.

This chain connects TRBV19 to TRBJ2-7; 7 nucleotides line up with TRBD2. Germline V gene sequence: CDR1 LNHDA, CDR2 SQIVND (reference sequence). The CDR3 spans 10 residues. Unmatched junction bases numbered 7, after V lost 9 bases and J lost 11 bases. CDR3 region: CARQGGSKYF. In DNA, the CDR3 is TGTGCCAGGCAGGGCGGGAGTAAGTACTTC.

This clone was observed a single time. This chain connects TRBV19 to TRBJ2-3; D gene uncertain. CDR3 size: 15 residues. Trimming took off 3 bases at V and 6 bases at J, with 16 bases between the two ends. Germline V CDR1 and CDR2: LNHDA, SQIVND (reference sequence). In nucleotides, the CDR3 is TGTGCCAGTAGTATTATAGCCGGTGGGTTGGATACGCAGTATTTT. It is translated as CASSIIAGGLDTQYF.

The chain couples TRBV10-2 to TRBJ2-5, with 7 bases lining up with TRBD1. J was trimmed by 1 base and V by 6 bases; bases with no gene match: 5. This CDR3 has 14 residues. Germline loops: CDR1 WSHSY, CDR2 SAAADI. This chain's CDR3 is CASRTTGSQETQYF. For the CDR3, the DNA is TGCGCCAGCAGGACGACAGGGAGCCAAGAGACCCAGTACTTC.

This CDR3 is CASSPHPGQGTRNTEAFF. In DNA, the CDR3 is TGTGCCAGCAGTCCGCACCCGGGACAGGGGACGAGGAACACTGAAGCTTTCTTT. The chain has TRBV25-1 and TRBJ1-1, with 10 bases aligning to TRBD1. V lost 5 bases and J lost 1; bases outside the gene matches: 13. The CDR3 runs 18 residues. Germline CDR1 and CDR2: MGHDK and SYGVNS.

Only a few counts were recorded for this clone. The chain couples TRBV11-2 to TRBJ2-7; D is perhaps TRBD2 (6 bases). In germline, CDR1 is SGHAT, CDR2 FQNNGV. The CDR3 loop spans 15 amino acids. With 1 base removed from V and 3 bases from J, the gap between germline ends came to 13 bases. The CDR3 region is CASSLVSGSFYEQYF. The CDR3 region has the DNA TGTGCCAGCAGCTTAGTTAGCGGTAGTTTCTACGAGCAGTACTTC.

The V gene is TRBV28, the J gene TRBJ2-5, with TRBD2 matching over 10 bases. Germline V gene lookup returns CDR1 MDHEN and CDR2 SYDVKM. V lost 6 bases and J lost 5; bases outside the gene matches: 6. This CDR3 comprises 14 residues. The CDR3 loop reads CASRPSGSRETQYF. DNA of the CDR3: TGTGCCAGCAGACCTAGCGGGAGTCGGGAGACCCAGTACTTC.

The chain recombines TRBV9 with TRBJ2-1; 10 positions match TRBD2. CDR1 is SGDLS, CDR2 YYNGEE, per germline. Unmatched junction bases numbered 7, after V lost 0 bases and J lost 10 bases. The CDR3 is 15 amino acids. CDR3 in amino acids: CASSVVSGRAGEQFF. The CDR3 nucleotides are TGTGCCAGCAGCGTAGTAAGCGGGAGGGCGGGAGAGCAGTTCTTC.

The chain links TRBV11-2 to TRBJ2-5; D unclear. The length of the CDR3 is 15 residues. Trimming removed 5 bases from V and 4 bases from J, with 17 bases in between. Germline values: CDR1 SGHAT, CDR2 FQNNGV. DNA of the CDR3: TGTGCCAGCAGCCCATCGATCCTTGGCCTAGAGACCCAGTACTTC. Its translation is CASSPSILGLETQYF. Full variable domain (remainder filled in from reference TRBV11-2 and TRBJ2-5): EAGVAQSPRYKIIEKRQSVAFWCNPISGHATLYWYQQILGQGPKLLIQFQNNGVVDDSQLPKDRFSAERLKGVDSTLKIQPAKLEDSAVYLCASSPSILGLETQYFGPGTRLLVL.

The J gene is TRBJ1-4, the V gene TRBV28; D is ambiguous. CDR3 length: 12 residues. Between the trimmed V and J ends, which lost 4 bases and 4 bases, there was a span of 4 bases. Germline CDR1 and CDR2: MDHEN and SYDVKM. The CDR3 nucleotides are TGTGCCAGCAGTTACGGTAATGAAAAACTGTTTTTT. The encoded protein is CASSYGNEKLFF.

This rearrangement joins TRBV6-4 to TRBJ2-1, with 9 bases lining up with TRBD2. This CDR3 has 15 residues. J gave up 5 bases and V 2 bases, and 4 bases lay outside the gene matches. The V gene's germline CDR1 is MRHNA and CDR2 SNTAGT. This CDR3 is CASSDGLAGNNEQFF. CDR3 coding DNA: TGTGCCAGCAGTGACGGGCTAGCGGGGAACAATGAGCAGTTCTTC.